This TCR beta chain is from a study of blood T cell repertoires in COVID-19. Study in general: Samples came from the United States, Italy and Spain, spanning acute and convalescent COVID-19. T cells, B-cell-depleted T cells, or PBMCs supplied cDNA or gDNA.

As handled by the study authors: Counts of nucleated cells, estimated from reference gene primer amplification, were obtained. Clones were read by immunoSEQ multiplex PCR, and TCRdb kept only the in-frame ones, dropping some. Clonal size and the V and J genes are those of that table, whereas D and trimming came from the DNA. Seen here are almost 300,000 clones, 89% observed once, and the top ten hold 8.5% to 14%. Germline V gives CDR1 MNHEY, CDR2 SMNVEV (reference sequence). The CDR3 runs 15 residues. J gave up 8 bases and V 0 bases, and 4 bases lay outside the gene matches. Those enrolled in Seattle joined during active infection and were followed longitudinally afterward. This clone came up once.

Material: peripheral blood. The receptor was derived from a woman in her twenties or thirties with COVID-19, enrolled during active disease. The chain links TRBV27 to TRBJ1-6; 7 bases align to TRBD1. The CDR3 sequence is CASSLSGQGDSPLHF. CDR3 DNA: TGTGCCAGCAGTTTATCGGGTCAGGGGGATTCACCCCTCCACTTT.